The clone carrying this T cell receptor (beta chain) was observed at least ten times. Its antigen is not identified. Germline values: CDR1 SGHTA, CDR2 FQGNSA. The CDR3 runs to 15 residues. Deletions cut 0 bases from V and 1 base from J, with 9 bases between. Time point given: newly diagnosed GD, antithyroid drugs for less than 3 months. The TCR library was made from RNA extracted from PBMCs. Recruitment took place at an endocrinology department in Xi'an, China. This entry is derived from a study of regulatory T cells in long-lasting Graves disease. Study findings and constraints: The researchers studied only peripheral blood, not thyroid tissue.

Arm-PCR of CDR3 regions with iRepertoire HTBI primers generated TCR beta libraries. MiXCR, run by TCRdb on the multiplex PCR reads, gives a single entry per CDR3 protein. In the table there are about 400,000 distinct CDR3 sequences, approximately 15% of which are singletons. This same sample was also part of a study on T cells in Graves' hyperthyroidism and ophthalmopathy.

The sequenced sample was peripheral blood mononuclear cells (PBMCs), obtained at new diagnosis, from a patient treated with antithyroid drugs. The receptor's source is a middle-aged woman with Graves disease. The gene calls are TRBV7-2 and TRBJ2-5; D call uncertain. In DNA, the CDR3 is TGTGCCAGCAGCTTAGCTGGAGCGTCCCAAGAGACCCAGTACTTC. The encoded protein is CASSLAGASQETQYF.